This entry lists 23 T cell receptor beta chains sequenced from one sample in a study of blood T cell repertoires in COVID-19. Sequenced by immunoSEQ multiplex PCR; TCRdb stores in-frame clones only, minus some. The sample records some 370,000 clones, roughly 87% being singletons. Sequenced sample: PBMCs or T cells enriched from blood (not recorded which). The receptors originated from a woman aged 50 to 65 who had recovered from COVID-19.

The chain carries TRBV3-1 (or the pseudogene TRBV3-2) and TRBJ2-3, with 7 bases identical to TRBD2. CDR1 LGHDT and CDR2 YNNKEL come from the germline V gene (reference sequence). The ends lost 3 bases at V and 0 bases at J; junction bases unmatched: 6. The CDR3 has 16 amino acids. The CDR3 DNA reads TGTGCCAGCAGCCAGATCACTAGCGTTAGCACAGATACGCAGTATTTT. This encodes CASSQITSVSTDTQYF.

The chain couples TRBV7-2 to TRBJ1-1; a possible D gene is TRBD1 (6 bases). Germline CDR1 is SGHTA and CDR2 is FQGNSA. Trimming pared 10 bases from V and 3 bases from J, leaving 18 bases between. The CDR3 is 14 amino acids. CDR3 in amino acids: CATSLRGWDTEAFF. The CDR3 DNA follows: TGTGCCACGTCGCTTAGGGGGTGGGACACTGAAGCTTTCTTT.

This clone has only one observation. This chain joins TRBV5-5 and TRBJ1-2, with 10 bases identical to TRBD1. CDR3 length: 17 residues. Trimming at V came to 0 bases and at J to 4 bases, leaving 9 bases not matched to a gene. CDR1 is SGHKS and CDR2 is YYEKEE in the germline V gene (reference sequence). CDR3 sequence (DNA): TGTGCCAGCAGCTTGGCGTCGACAGGGGGCTCCCCCTATGGCTACACCTTC. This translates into CASSLASTGGSPYGYTF.

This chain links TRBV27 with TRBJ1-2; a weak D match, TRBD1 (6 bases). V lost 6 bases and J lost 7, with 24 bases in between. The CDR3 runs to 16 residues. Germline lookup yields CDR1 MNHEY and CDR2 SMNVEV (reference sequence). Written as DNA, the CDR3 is TGTGCCAGCAGCCCACTCGCAGCGGGGGGCGGAAGTGGCTACACCTTC. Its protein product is CASSPLAAGGGSGYTF.

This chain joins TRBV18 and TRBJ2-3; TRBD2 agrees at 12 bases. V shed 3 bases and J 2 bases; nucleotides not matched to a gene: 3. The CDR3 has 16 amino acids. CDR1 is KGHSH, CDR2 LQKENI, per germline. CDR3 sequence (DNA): TGTGCCAGCTCACCCGGACTAGCGGGAAACACAGATACGCAGTATTTT. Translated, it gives CASSPGLAGNTDTQYF.

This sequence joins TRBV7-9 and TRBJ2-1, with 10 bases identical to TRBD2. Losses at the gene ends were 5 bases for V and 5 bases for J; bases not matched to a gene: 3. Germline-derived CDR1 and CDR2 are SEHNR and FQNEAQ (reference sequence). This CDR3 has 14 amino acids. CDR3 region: CASSRGLANNEQFF. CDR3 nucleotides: TGTGCCAGCAGCCGGGGACTAGCGAACAATGAGCAGTTCTTC.

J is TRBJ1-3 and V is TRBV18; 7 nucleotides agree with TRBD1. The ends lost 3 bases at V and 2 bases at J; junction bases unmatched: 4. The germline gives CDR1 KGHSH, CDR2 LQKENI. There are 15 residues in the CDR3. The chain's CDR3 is CASSPTGVPGNTIYF. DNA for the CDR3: TGTGCCAGCTCACCCACAGGGGTTCCTGGAAACACCATATATTTT. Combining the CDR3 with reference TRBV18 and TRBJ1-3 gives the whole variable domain NAGVMQNPRHLVRRRGQEARLRCSPMKGHSHVYWYRQLPEEGLKFMVYLQKENIIDESGMPKERFSAEFPKEGPSILRIQQVVRGDSAAYFCASSPTGVPGNTIYFGEGSWLTVV.

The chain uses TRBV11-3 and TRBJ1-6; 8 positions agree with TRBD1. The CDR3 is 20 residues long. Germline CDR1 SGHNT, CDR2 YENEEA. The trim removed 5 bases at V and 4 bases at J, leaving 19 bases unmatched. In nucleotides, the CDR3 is TGTGCCAGCAGCAGCAGAACAGGGGGTATTCCCAGACTATATAATTCACCCCTCCACTTT. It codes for CASSSRTGGIPRLYNSPLHF.

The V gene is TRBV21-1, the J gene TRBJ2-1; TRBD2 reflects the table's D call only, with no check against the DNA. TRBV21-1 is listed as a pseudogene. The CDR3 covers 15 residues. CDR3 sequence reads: CASLKTPSAVTEQFF. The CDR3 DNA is TGTGCCAGCCTAAAGACCCCCTCGGCGGTTACGGAGCAGTTCTTC.

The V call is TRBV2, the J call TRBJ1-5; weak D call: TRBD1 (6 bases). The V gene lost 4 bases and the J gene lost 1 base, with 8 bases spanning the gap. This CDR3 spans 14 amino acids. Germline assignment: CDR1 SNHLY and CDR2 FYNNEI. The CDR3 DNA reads TGTGCCAGCAGTGGGGGGCCGAGCAATCAGCCCCAGCATTTT. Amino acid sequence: CASSGGPSNQPQHF.

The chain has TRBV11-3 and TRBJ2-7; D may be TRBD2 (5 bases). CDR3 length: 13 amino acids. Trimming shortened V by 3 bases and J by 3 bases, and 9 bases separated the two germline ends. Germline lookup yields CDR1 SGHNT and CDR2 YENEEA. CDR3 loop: CASSFPSGYEQYF. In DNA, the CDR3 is TGTGCCAGCAGCTTCCCGAGCGGCTACGAGCAGTACTTC.

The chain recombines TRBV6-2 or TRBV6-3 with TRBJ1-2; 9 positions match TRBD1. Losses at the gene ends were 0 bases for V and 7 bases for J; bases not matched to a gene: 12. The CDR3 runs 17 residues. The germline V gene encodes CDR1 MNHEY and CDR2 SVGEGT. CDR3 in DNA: TGTGCCAGCAGTTACTCGGGTGCTCCTGGGACAGGGTTTGGCTACACCTTC. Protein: CASSYSGAPGTGFGYTF.

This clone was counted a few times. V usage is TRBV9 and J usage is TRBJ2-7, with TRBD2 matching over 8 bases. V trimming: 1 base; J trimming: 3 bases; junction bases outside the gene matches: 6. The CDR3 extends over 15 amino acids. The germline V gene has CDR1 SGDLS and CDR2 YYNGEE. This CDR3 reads CASSVNSGAVYEQYF. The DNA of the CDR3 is TGTGCCAGCAGCGTAAATAGCGGGGCCGTCTACGAGCAGTACTTC.

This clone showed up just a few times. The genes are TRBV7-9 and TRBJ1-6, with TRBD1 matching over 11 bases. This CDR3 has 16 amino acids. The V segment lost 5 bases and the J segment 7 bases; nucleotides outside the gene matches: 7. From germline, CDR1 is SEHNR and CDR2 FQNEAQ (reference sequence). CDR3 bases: TGTGCCAGCAGCCCTCCCGGGACAGGGGGAAATTCACCCCTCCACTTT. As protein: CASSPPGTGGNSPLHF.

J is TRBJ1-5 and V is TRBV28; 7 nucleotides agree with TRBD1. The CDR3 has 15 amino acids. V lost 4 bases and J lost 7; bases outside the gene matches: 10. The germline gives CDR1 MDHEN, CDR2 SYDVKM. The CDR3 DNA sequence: TGTGCCAGCAGTTACGGAATAGGGGGCAGGCAGCCCCAGCATTTT. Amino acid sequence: CASSYGIGGRQPQHF.

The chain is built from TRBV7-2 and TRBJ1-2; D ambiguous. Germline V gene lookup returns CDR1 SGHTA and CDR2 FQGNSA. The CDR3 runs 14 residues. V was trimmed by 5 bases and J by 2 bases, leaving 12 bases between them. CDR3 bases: TGTGCCAGCAGCCCCACCTCCCAGAACTATGGCTACACCTTC. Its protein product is CASSPTSQNYGYTF.

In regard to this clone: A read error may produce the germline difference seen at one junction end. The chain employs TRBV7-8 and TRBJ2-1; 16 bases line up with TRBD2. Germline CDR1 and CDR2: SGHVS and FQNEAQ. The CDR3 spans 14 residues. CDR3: CASSSGTSGGADVF. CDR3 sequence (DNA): TGTGCCAGCAGCTCTGGGACTAGCGGGGGGGCCGATGTCTTC.

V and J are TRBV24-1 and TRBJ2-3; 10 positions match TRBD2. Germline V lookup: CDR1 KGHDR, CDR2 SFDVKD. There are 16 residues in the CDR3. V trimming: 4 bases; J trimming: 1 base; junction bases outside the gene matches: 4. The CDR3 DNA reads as TGTGCCACCAGTGAGACCGGGACTAGCGGCACAGATACGCAGTATTTT. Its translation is CATSETGTSGTDTQYF.

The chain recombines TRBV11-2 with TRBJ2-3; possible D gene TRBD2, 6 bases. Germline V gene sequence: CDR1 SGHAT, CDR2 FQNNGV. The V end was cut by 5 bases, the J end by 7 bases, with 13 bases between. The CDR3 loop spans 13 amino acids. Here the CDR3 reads CASSQRGGNTQYF. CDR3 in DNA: TGTGCCAGCAGCCAGAGGGGAGGAAATACGCAGTATTTT.

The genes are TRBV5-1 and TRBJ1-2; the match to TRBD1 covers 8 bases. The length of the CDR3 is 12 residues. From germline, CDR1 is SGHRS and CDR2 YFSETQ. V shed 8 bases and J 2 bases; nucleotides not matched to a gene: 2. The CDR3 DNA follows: TGCGCCAGTCAGGGGGCCAACTATGGCTACACCTTC. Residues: CASQGANYGYTF.

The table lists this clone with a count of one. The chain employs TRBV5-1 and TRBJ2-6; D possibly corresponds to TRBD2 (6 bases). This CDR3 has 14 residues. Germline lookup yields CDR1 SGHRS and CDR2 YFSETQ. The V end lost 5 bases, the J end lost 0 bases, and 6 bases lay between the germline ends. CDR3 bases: TGCGCCAGCAGGGGGGGCTCTGGGGCCAACGTCCTGACTTTC. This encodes CASRGGSGANVLTF.

CDR3 sequence: CASSLSRGYTF. DNA for the CDR3: TGTGCCAGCAGCTTGTCTCGTGGCTACACCTTC. This chain uses TRBV7-2 with TRBJ1-2; D gene uncertain. The germline V gene encodes CDR1 SGHTA and CDR2 FQGNSA. The V and J ends lost 3 bases and 7 bases respectively, with 6 bases between them. The CDR3 loop spans 11 amino acids.

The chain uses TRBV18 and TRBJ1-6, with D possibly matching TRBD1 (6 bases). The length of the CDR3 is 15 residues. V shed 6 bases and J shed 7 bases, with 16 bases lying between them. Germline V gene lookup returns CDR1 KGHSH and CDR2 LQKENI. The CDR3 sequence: CASSPGTTPNSPLHF. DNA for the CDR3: TGTGCCAGCTCTCCCGGGACAACACCGAATTCACCCCTCCACTTT.